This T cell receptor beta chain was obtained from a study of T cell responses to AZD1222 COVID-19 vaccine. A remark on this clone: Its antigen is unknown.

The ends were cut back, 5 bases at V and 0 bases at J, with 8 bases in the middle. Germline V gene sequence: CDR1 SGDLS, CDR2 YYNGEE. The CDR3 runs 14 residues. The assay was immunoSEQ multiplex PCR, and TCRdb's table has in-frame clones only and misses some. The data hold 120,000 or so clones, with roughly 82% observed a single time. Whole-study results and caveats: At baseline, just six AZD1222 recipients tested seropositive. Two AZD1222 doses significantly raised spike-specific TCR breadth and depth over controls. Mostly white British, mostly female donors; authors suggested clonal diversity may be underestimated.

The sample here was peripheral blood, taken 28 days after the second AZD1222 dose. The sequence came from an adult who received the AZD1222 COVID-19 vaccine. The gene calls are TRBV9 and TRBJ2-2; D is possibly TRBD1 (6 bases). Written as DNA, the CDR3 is TGTGCCAGCAGGAAGGGGGCGAACACCGGGGAGCTGTTTTTT. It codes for CASRKGANTGELFF.